This T cell receptor (beta chain) is from a study of PD-1 blockade in classical Hodgkin lymphoma. Study-level background: Patients were treated with nivolumab at 3 mg/kg, and this was given intravenously every 2 weeks. Overall study results and limits: Initiation of nivolumab under 1 year after ASCT led to exclusion of patients.

Regarding this clone: Its antigen is unidentified.

Germline lookup yields CDR1 MDHEN and CDR2 SYDVKM. V was clipped by 2 bases and J by 9 bases; unmatched bases: 7. The CDR3 covers 14 residues. As for time point: cycle 4 day 1 (C4D1), after 6 weeks of nivolumab. No patient escaped relapse after autologous stem cell transplantation, and brentuximab vedotin exposure varied. Sequenced by immunoSEQ multiplex PCR; TCRdb stores in-frame clones only, minus some. The sample lists 43,000 or so clones; roughly 78% were seen once. Sequenced material: peripheral blood mononuclear cells (PBMCs), taken before the fourth cycle of nivolumab. V gene TRBV28 combines with J gene TRBJ1-5; TRBD1 matches at 7 bases. The sequence was obtained from a human donor with classical Hodgkin lymphoma. The CDR3 DNA reads TGTGCCAGCAGTTTAGGAGGACAGGTTAGGCCCCAGCATTTT. The encoded protein is CASSLGGQVRPQHF. Filled out from reference TRBV28 and TRBJ1-5, the complete variable domain reads DVKVTQSSRYLVKRTGEKVFLECVQDMDHENMFWYRQDPGLGLRLIYFSYDVKMKEKGDIPEGYSVSREKKERFSLILESASTNQTSMYLCASSLGGQVRPQHFGDGTRLSIL.